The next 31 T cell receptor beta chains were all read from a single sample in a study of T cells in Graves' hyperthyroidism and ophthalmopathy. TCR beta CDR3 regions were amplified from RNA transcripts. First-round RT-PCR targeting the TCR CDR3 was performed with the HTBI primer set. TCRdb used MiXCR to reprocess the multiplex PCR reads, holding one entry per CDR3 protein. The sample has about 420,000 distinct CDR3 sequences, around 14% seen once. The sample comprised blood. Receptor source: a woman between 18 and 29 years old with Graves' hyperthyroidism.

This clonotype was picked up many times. The CDR3 protein is CASSLEGDSSYEQYF. The CDR3 region has the DNA TGTGCCAGCAGCTTAGAGGGGGACAGCTCCTACGAGCAGTACTTC. V and J are TRBV5-5 and TRBJ2-7; 7 nucleotides line up with TRBD1. There are 15 residues in the CDR3. J lost 0 bases, V lost 2 bases, and 5 bases had no gene match. CDR1 and CDR2 from the germline V gene are SGHKS and YYEKEE (reference sequence).

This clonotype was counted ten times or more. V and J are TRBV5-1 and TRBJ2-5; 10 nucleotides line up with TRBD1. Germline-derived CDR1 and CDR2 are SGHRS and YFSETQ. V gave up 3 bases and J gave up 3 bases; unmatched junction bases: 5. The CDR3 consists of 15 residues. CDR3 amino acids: CASSWTGGGEETQYF. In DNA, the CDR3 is TGCGCCAGCAGCTGGACAGGGGGAGGAGAAGAGACCCAGTACTTC.

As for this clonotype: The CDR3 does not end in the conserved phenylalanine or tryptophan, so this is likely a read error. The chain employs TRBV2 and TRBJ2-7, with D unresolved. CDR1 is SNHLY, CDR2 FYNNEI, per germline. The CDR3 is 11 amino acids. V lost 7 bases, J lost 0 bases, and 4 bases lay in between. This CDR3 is CASTISYEQYL. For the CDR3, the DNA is TGTGCCAGCACTATCTCCTACGAGCAGTACCTC.

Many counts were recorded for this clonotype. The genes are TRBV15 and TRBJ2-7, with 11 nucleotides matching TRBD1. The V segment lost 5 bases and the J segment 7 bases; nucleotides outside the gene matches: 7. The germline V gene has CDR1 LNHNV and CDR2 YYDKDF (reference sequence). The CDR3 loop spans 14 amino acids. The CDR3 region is CATSGGQGAGEQYF. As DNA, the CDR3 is TGTGCCACCAGCGGAGGACAGGGGGCGGGGGAGCAGTACTTC.

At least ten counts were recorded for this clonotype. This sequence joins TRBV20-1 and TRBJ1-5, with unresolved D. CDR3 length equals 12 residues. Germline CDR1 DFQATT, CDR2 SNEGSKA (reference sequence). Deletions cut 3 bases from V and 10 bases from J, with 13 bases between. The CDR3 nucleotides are TGCAGTGCTAGGGGCGAGGAGGGACCCCAGCATTTT. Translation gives CSARGEEGPQHF.

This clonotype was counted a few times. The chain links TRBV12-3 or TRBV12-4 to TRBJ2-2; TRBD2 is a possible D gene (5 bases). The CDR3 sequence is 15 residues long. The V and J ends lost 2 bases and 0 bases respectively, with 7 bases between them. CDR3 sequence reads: CASSLKGANTGELFF. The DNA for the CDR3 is TGTGCCAGCAGTTTAAAGGGAGCGAACACCGGGGAGCTGTTTTTT.

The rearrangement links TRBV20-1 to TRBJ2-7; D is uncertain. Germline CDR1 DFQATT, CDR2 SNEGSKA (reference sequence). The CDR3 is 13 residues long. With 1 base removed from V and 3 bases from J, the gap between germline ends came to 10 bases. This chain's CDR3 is CSARAVLNYEQYF. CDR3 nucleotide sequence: TGCAGTGCTAGAGCTGTCCTTAACTACGAGCAGTACTTC.

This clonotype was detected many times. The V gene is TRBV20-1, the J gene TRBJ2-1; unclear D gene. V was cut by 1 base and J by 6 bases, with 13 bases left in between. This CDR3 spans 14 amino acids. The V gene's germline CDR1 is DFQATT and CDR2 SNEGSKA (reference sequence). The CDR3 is CSARGPRWGNEQFF. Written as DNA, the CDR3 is TGCAGTGCTAGAGGGCCTCGTTGGGGCAATGAGCAGTTCTTC.

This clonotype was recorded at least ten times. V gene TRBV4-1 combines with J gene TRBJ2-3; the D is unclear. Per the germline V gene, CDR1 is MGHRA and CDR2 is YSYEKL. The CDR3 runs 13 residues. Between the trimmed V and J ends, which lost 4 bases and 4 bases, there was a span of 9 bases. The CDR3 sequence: CASSRVSPDTQYF. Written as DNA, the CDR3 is TGCGCCAGCAGCCGGGTTTCCCCAGATACGCAGTATTTT.

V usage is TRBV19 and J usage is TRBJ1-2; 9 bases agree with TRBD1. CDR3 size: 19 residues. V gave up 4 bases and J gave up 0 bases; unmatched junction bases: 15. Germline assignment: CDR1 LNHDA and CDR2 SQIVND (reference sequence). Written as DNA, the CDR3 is TGTGCCAGTAGTACTTTACAGGGGGCGATCCTGGGCTCTAACTATGGCTACACCTTC. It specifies CASSTLQGAILGSNYGYTF.

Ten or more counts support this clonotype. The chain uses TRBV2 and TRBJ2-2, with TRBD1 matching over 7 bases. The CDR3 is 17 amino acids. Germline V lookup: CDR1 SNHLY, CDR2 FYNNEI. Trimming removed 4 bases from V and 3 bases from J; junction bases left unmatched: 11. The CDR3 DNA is TGTGCCAGCAGTGGGGGATGGAGACAGGGCGACACCGGGGAGCTGTTTTTT. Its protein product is CASSGGWRQGDTGELFF.

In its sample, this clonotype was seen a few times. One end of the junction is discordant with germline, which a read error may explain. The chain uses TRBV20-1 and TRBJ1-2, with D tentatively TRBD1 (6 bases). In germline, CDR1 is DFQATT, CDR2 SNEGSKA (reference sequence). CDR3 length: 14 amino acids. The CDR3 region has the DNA TGCAGTGCCAGAGGTGGGGGGGCTGACTATGGCTACACCTTC. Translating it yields CSARGGGADYGYTF.

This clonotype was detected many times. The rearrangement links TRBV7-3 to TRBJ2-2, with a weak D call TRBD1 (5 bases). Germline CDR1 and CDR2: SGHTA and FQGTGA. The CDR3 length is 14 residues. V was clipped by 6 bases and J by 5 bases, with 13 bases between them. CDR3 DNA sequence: TGTGCCAGCAGTACTTCCAGGGTAACCGGGGAGCTGTTTTTT. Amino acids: CASSTSRVTGELFF.

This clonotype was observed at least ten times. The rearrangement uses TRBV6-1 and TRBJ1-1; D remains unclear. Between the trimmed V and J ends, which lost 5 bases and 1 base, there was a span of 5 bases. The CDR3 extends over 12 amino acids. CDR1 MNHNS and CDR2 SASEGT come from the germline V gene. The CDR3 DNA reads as TGTGCCAGCAGTTCCGGGAACACTGAAGCTTTCTTT. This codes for CASSSGNTEAFF.

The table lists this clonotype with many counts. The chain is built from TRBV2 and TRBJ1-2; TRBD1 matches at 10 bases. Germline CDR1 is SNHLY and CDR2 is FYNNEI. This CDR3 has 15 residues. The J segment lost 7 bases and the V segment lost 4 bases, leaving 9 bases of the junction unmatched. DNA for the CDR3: TGTGCCAGCAGTGTTCCGGGACAGGGGATCCTTGGCTACACCTTC. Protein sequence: CASSVPGQGILGYTF.

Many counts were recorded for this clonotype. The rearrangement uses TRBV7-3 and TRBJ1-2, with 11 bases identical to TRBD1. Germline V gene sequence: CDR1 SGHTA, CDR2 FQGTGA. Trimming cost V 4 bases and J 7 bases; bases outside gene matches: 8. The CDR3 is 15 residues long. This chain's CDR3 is CASSSTGTGGSGYTF. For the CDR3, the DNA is TGTGCCAGCAGCTCTACGGGGACAGGGGGAAGTGGCTACACCTTC.

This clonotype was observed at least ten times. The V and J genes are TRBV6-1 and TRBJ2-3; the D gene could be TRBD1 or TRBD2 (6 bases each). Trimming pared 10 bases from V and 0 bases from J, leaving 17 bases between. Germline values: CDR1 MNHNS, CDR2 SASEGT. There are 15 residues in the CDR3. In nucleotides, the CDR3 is TGTGCCACTACCGAGGGGGGCCACAGCACAGATACGCAGTATTTT. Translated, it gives CATTEGGHSTDTQYF.

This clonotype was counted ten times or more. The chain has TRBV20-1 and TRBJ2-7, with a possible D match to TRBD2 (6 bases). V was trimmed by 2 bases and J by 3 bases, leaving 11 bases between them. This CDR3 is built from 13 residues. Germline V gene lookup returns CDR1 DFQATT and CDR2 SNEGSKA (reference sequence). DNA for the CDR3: TGCAGTGCTAGAAGGGCGGGGCTCTACGAGCAGTACTTC. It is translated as CSARRAGLYEQYF.

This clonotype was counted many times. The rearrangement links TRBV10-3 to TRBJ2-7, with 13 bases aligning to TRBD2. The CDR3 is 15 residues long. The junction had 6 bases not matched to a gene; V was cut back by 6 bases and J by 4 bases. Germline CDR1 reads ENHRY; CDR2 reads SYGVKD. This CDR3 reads CAIRAWTSGGYEQYF. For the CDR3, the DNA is TGTGCCATCAGGGCCTGGACTAGCGGGGGTTACGAGCAGTACTTC.

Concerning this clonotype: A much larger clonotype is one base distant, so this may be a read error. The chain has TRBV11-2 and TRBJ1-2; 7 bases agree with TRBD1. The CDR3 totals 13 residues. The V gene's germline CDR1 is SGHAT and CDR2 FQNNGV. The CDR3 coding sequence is TGTGCCAGCAGTTCTACAGGGGCCTATGGCTACGCCTTC. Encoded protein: CASSSTGAYGYAF.

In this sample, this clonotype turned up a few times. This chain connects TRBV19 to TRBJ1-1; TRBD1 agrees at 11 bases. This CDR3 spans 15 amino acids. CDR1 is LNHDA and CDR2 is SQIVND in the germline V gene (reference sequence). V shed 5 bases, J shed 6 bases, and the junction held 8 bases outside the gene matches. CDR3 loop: CASSRQDRGRAEAFF. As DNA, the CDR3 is TGTGCCAGTAGTCGACAGGACAGGGGGCGGGCTGAAGCTTTCTTT. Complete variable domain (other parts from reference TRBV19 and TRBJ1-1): DGGITQSPKYLFRKEGQNVTLSCEQNLNHDAMYWYRQDPGQGLRLIYYSQIVNDFQKGDIAEGYSVSREKKESFPLTVTSAQKNPTAFYLCASSRQDRGRAEAFFGQGTRLTVV.

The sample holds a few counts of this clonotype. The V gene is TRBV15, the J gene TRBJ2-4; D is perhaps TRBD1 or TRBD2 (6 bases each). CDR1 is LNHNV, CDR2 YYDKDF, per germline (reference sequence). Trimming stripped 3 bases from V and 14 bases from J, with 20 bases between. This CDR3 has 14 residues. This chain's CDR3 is CATSRARDWGAEYF. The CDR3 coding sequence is TGTGCCACCAGCAGGGCCCGGGACTGGGGGGCTGAGTACTTC. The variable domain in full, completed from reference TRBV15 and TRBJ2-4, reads DAMVIQNPRYQVTQFGKPVTLSCSQTLNHNVMYWYQQKSSQAPKLLFHYYDKDFNNEADTPDNFQSRRPNTSFCFLDIRSPGLGDTAMYLCATSRARDWGAEYFGAGTRLSVL.

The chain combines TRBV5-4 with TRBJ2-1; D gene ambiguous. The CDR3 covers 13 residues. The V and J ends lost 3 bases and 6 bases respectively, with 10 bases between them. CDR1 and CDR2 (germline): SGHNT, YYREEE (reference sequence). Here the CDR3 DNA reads TGTGCCAGCAGCTCGAGGCCGGGCAATGAGCAGTTCTTC. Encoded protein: CASSSRPGNEQFF.

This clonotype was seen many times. The CDR3 protein is CAISATGENYEQYF. CDR3 DNA sequence: TGTGCCATCAGTGCGACAGGGGAAAACTACGAGCAGTACTTC. This rearrangement joins TRBV10-3 to TRBJ2-7; 8 nucleotides align to TRBD1. The germline gives CDR1 ENHRY, CDR2 SYGVKD. The CDR3 has 14 residues. The V and J ends lost 4 bases and 3 bases, in that order; junction bases with no gene match: 5.

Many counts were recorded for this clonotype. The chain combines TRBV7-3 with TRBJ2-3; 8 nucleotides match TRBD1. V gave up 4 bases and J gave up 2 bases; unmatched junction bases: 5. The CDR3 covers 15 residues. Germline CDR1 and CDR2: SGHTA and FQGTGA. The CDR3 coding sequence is TGTGCCAGCAGCTCGGACAGGGTTAACACAGATACGCAGTATTTT. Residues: CASSSDRVNTDTQYF. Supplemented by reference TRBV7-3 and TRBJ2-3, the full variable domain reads GAGVSQTPSNKVTEKGKYVELRCDPISGHTALYWYRQSLGQGPEFLIYFQGTGAADDSGLPNDRFFAVRPEGSVSTLKIQRTERGDSAVYLCASSSDRVNTDTQYFGPGTRLTVL.

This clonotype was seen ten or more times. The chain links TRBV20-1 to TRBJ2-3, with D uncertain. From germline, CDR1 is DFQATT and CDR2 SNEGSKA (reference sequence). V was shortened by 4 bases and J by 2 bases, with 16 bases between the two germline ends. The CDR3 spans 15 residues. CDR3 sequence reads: CSATSDLRPTDTQYF. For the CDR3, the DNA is TGCAGTGCTACCTCGGACCTTCGACCCACAGATACGCAGTATTTT.

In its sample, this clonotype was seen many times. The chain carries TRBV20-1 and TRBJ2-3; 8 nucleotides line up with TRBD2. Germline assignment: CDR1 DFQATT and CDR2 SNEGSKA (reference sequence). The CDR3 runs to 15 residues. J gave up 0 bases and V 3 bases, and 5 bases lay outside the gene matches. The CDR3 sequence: CSARTSEVSTDTQYF. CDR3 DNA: TGCAGTGCTAGGACTAGCGAAGTTAGCACAGATACGCAGTATTTT.

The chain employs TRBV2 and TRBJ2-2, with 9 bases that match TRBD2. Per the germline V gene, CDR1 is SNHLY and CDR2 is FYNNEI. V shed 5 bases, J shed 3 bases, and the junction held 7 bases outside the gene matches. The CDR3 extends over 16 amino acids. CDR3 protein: CASSLSLAGYTGELFF. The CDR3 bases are TGTGCCAGCAGTTTATCGCTAGCGGGGTACACCGGGGAGCTGTTTTTT.

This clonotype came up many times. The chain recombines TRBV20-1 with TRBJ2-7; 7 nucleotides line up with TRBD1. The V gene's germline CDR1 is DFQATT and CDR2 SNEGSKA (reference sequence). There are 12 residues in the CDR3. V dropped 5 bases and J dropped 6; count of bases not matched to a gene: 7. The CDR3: CSARPTGPEQYF. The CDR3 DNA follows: TGCAGTGCTCGTCCGACAGGGCCCGAGCAGTACTTC.

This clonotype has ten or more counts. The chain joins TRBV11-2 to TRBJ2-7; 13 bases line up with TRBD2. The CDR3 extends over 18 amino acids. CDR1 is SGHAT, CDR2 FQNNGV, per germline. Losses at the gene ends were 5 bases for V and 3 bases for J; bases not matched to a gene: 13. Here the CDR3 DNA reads TGTGCCAGCAGCCCAGCGGAAGGACTAGCGGGAGACTTCTACGAGCAGTACTTC. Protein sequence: CASSPAEGLAGDFYEQYF.

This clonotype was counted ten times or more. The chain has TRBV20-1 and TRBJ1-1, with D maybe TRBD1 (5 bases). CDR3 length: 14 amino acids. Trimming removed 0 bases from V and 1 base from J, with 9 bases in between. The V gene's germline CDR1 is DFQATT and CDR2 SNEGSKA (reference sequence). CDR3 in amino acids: CSARDKQGNTEAFF. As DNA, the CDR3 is TGCAGTGCTAGAGATAAGCAGGGGAACACTGAAGCTTTCTTT.